This T cell receptor (beta chain) was found in a study of CD8+ T cells in alopecia areata. As to treatment: oral pan-JAK inhibitor, 5-10 mg twice daily. Lesional scalp tissue (obtained by punch biopsy) and peripheral blood were collected from alopecia areata patients. There are 14 residues in the CDR3. V trimming: 1 base; J trimming: 5 bases; junction bases outside the gene matches: 1. CDR1 GTSNPN and CDR2 SVGIG come from the germline V gene (reference sequence). Extraction and reverse transcription of RNA yielded cDNA as the sequencing template. Sequenced by immunoSEQ multiplex PCR; TCRdb stores in-frame clones only, minus some. The table includes about 190,000 clones, 45% to 65% detected once.

The chain recombines TRBV30 with TRBJ2-2, with 10 nucleotides matching TRBD2. This material consisted of CD4+ T cells sorted from blood, taken at week 4, from a patient treated with tofacitinib. The source of this sequence is a human donor with alopecia areata. CDR3 bases: TGTGCCTGGAGTGGACTAGCGGGTACCGGGGAGCTGTTTTTT. Translating it yields CAWSGLAGTGELFF.